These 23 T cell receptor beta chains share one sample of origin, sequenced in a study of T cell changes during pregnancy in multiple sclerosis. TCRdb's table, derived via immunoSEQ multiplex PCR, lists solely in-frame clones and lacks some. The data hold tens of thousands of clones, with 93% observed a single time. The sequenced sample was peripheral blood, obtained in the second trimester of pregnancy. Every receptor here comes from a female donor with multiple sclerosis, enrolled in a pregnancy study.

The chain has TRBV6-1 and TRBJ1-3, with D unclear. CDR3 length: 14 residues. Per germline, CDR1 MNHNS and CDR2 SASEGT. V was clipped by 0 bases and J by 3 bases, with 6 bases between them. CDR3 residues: CASSEAEIGNTIYF. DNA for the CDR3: TGTGCCAGCAGTGAAGCGGAGATTGGAAACACCATATATTTT.

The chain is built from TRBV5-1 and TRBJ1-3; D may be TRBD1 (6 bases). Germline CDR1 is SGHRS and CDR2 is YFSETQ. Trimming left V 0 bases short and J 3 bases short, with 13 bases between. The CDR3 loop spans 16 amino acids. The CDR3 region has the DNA TGCGCCAGCAGCTTGGGCCCACAGGGATTTGGAAACACCATATATTTT. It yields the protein CASSLGPQGFGNTIYF.

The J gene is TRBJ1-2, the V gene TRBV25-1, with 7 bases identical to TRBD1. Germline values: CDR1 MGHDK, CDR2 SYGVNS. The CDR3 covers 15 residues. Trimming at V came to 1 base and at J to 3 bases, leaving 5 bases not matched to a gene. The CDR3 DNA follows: TGTGCCAGCAGTGAATTATCGGGACAGCACTATGGCTACACCTTC. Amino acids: CASSELSGQHYGYTF.

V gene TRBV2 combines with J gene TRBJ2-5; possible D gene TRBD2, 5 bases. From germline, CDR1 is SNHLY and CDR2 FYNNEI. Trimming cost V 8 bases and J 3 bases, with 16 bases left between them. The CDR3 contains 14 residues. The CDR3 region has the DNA TGTGCCAGCGGCACCCTTCGGGGAAAAGAGACCCAGTACTTC. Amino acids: CASGTLRGKETQYF.

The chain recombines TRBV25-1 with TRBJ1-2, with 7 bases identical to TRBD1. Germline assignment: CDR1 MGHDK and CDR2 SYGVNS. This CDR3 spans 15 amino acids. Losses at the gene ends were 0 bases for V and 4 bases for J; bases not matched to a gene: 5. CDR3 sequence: CASSEYIQGPYGYTF. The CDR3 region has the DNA TGTGCCAGCAGTGAATATATACAGGGGCCCTATGGCTACACCTTC.

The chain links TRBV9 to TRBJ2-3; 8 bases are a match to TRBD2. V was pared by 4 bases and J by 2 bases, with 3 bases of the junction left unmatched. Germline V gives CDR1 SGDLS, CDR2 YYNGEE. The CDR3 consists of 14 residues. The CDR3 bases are TGTGCCAGCAGCAGACTAGCGCCCACAGATACGCAGTATTTT. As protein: CASSRLAPTDTQYF.

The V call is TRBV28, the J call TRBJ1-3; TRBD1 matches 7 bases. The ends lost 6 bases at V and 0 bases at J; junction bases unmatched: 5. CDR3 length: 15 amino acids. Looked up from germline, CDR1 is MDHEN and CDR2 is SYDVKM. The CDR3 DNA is TGTGCCAGCAGCGCGGGACAGATCTCTGGAAACACCATATATTTT. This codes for CASSAGQISGNTIYF.

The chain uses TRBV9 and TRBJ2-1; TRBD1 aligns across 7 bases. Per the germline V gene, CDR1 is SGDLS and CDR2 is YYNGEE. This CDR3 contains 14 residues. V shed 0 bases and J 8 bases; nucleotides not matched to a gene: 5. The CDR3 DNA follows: TGTGCCAGCAGCGTAGAAGGGGGCTTAGATGAGCAGTTCTTC. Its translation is CASSVEGGLDEQFF.

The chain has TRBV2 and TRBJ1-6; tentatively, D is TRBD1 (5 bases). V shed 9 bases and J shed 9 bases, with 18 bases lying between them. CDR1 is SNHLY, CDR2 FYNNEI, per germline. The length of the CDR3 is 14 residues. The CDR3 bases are TGTGCCAGTACGGTAGACAGTACTATTTCACCCCTCCACTTT. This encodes CASTVDSTISPLHF.

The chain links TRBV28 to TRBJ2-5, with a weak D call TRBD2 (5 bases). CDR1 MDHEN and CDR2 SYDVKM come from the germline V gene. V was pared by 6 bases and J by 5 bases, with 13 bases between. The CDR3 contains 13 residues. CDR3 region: CASRLGPGETQYF. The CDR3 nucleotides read TGTGCCAGCAGGTTGGGTCCGGGGGAGACCCAGTACTTC.

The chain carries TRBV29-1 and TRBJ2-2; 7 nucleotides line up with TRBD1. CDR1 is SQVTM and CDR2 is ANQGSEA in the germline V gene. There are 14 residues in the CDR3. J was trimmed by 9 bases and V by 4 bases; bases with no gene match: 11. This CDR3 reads CSVGATQGTRELFF. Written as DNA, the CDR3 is TGCAGCGTTGGTGCCACACAGGGGACAAGGGAGCTGTTTTTT.

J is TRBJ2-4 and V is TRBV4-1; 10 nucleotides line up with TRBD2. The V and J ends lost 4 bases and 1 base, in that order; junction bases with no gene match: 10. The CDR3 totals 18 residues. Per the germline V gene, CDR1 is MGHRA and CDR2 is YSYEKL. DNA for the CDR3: TGCGCCAGCAGCCTTGTTCGCCTAGCGGGGGCGGCCAAAAACATTCAGTACTTC. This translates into CASSLVRLAGAAKNIQYF.

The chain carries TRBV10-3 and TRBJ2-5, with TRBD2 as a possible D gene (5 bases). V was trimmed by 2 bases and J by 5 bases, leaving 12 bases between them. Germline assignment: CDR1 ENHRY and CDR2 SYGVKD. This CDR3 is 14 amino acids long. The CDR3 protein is CAISEPGVGETQYF. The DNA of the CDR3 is TGTGCCATCAGTGAGCCCGGGGTCGGGGAGACCCAGTACTTC.

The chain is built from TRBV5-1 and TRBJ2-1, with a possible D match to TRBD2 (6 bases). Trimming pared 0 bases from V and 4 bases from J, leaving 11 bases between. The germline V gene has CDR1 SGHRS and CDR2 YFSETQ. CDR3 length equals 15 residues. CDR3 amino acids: CASSLEASDYNEQFF. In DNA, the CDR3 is TGCGCCAGCAGCTTGGAGGCTAGCGATTACAATGAGCAGTTCTTC.

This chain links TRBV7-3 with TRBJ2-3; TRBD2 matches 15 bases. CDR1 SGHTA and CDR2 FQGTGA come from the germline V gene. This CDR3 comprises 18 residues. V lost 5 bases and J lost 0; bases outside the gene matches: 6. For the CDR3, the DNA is TGTGCCAGCAGCACTCGGACTAGCGGGGGGGCTAGCACAGATACGCAGTATTTT. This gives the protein CASSTRTSGGASTDTQYF.

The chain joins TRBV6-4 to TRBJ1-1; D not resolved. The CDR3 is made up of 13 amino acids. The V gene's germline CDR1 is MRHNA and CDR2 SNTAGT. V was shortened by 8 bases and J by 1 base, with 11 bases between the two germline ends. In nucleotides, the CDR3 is TGTGCCAGCCAGTTGAGGGAGAACACTGAAGCTTTCTTT. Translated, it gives CASQLRENTEAFF.

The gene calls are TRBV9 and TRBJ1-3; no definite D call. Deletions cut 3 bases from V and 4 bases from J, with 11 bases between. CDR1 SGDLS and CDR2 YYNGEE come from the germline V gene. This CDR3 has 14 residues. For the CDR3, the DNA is TGTGCCAGCAGCGCAGATGGAGGGGGAAACACCATATATTTT. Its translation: CASSADGGGNTIYF.

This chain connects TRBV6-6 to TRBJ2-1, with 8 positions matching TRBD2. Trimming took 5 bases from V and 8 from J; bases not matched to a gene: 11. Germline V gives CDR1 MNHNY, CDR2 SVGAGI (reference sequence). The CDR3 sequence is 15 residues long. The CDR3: CASSGPGTRRDEQFF. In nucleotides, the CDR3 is TGTGCCAGCAGTGGTCCCGGGACTAGGCGCGATGAGCAGTTCTTC.

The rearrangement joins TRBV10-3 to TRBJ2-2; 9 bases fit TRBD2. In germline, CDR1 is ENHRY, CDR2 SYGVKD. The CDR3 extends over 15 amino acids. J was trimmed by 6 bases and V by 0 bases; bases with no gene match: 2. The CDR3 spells CAISESGLAPGELFF. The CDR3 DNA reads TGTGCCATCAGTGAGTCGGGACTAGCTCCCGGGGAGCTGTTTTTT.

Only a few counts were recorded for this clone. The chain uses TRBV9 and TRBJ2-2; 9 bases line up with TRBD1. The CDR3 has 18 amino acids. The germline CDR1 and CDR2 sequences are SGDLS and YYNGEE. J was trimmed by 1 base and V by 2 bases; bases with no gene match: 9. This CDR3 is CASSVVVGGQGNTGELFF. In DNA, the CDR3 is TGTGCCAGCAGCGTCGTAGTAGGGGGACAGGGGAACACCGGGGAGCTGTTTTTT.

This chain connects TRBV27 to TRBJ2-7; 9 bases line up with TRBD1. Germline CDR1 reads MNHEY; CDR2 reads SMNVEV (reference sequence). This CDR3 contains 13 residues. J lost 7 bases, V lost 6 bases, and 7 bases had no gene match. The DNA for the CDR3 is TGTGCCAGCAGGGCGGGACAGGGCTTTGAGCAGTACTTC. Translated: CASRAGQGFEQYF.

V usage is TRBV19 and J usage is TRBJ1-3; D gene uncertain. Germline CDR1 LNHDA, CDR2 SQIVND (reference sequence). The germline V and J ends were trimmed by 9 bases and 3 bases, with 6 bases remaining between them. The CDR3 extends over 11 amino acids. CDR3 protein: CASLVGNTIYF. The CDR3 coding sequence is TGTGCCAGCCTCGTTGGAAACACCATATATTTT.

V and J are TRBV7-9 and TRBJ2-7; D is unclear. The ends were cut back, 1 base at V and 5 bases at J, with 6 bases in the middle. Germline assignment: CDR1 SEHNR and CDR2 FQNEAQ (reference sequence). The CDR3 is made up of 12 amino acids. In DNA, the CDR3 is TGTGCCAGCAGCTTAGGGAGCGACGAGCAGTACTTC. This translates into CASSLGSDEQYF.